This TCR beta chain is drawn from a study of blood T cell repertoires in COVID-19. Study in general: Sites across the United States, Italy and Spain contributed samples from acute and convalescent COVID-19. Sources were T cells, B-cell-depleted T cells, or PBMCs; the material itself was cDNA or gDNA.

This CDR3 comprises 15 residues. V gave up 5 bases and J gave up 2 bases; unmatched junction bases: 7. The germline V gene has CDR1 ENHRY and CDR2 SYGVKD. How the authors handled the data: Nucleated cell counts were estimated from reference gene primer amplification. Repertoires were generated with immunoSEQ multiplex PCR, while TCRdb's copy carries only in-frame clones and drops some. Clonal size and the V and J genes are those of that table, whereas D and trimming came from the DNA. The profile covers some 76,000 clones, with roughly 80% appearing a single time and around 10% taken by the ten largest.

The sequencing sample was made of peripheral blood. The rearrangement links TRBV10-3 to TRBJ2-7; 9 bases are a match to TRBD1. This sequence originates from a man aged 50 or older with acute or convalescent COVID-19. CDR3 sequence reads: CAISPPGQGPYEQYF. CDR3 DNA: TGTGCCATCAGTCCACCGGGACAGGGTCCCTACGAGCAGTACTTC.